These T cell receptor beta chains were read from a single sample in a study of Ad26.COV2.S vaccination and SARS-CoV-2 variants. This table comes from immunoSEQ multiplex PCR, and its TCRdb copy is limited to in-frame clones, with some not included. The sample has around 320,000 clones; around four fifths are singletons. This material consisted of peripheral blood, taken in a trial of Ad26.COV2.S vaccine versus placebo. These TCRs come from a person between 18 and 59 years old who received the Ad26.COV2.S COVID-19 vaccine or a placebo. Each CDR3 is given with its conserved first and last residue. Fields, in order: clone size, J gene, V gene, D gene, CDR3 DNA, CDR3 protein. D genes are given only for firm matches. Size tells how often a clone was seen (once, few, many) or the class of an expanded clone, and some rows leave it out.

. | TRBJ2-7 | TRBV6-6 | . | TGTGCCAGCAGTTACGGGGCAATCTACGAGCAGTACTTC | CASSYGAIYEQYF
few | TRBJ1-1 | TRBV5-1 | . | TGCGCCAGCAGCTTTGGGGGGAACACTGAAGCTTTCTTT | CASSFGGNTEAFF
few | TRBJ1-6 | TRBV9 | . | TGTGCCAGCAGCGTGGAAGGGCAGGGCGATTCACCCCTCCACTTT | CASSVEGQGDSPLHF
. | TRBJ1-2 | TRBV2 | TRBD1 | TGTGCCACCTCCCAGGAGGGGGCAGCCTATGGCTACACCTTC | CATSQEGAAYGYTF
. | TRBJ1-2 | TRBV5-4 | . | TGTGCCAGCAGCTCGAACCTGACAGCGGGGAAGATGGGTGGCTACACCTTC | CASSSNLTAGKMGGYTF
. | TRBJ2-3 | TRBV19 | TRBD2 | TGTGCCAGTACCATAGCGGGGGGACACACAGATACGCAGTATTTT | CASTIAGGHTDTQYF
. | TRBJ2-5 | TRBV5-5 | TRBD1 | TGTGCCAGCAGCCCGGGACAGGGGATGGAGACCCAGTACTTC | CASSPGQGMETQYF
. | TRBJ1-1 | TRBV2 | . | TGTGCCAGCAGTGTCGAGGGGGGGAACACTGAAGCTTTCTTT | CASSVEGGNTEAFF
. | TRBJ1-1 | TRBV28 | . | TGTGCCAGCAGGGGGGGGTGGTTTCAGGCTTTCTTT | CASRGGWFQAFF
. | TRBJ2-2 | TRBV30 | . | TGTGCCTGGATCCCCCGGGGAGGAAACACCGGGGAGCTGTTTTTT | CAWIPRGGNTGELFF
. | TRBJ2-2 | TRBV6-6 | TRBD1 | TGTGCCAGCACCGTTGGGACAGGGGGGACCGGGGAGCTGTTTTTT | CASTVGTGGTGELFF
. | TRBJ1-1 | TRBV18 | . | TGTGCCAGCTCACCGGGGCAGGATAATGAAGCTTTCTTT | CASSPGQDNEAFF
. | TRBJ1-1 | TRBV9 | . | TGTGCCAGCAGCGTACAGTGGAACACTGAAGCTTTCTTT | CASSVQWNTEAFF
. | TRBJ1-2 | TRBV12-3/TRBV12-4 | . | TGTGCCAGCACCTCAAGCTGGGATGGCTACACCTTC | CASTSSWDGYTF
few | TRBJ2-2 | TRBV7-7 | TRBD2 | TGTGCCAGCAGCTTAGCCAGCGGGGGAACCGGGACCGGGGAGCTGTTTTTT | CASSLASGGTGTGELFF
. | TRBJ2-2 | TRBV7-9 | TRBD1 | TGTGCCAGCAGCGCTGGGACAGGGAACACCGGGGAGCTGTTTTTT | CASSAGTGNTGELFF
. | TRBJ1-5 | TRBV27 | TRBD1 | TGTGCCACAAAGCCGGGACAGGGGGTTCGGAATCAGCCCCAGCATTTT | CATKPGQGVRNQPQHF
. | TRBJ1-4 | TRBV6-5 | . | TGTGCCAGCAGTTACCACAGGGCGGGTAATGAAAAACTGTTTTTT | CASSYHRAGNEKLFF
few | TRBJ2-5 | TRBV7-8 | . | TGTGCCAGCAGCCAACATATTCAGACCCAGTACTTC | CASSQHIQTQYF
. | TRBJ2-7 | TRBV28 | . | TGTGCCAGCAGTTCGTTCCAGGGGAGCAACGAGCAGTACTTC | CASSSFQGSNEQYF
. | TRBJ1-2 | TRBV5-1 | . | TGCGCCAGCAGCTTGGGGCCAAATTATGGCTACACCTTC | CASSLGPNYGYTF
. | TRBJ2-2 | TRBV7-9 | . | TGTGCCAGCAGTCCCACGAACACCGGGGAGCTGTTTTTT | CASSPTNTGELFF
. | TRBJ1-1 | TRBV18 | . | TGTGCCAGCTCCCTAACCAGGACGGTTGAAGCTTTCTTT | CASSLTRTVEAFF
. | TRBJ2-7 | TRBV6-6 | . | TGTGCCAGCAGTCCCCGAGCCGGTAACTACGAGCAGTACTTC | CASSPRAGNYEQYF
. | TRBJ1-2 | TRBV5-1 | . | TGCGCCAGCAGCCGCGGTGGGACGGTCCTAAGGAACGGCTACACCTTC | CASSRGGTVLRNGYTF
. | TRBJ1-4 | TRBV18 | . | TGTGCCAGCTCACCACCGGCACCGGGAACTAATGAAAAACTGTTTTTT | CASSPPAPGTNEKLFF
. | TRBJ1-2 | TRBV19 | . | TGTGCCAGTAGAGGAGGGTTGAACTATGGCTACACCTTC | CASRGGLNYGYTF
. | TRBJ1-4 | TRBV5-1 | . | TGCGCCAGCAGCGAGGGAGGGGCACAAGAAAAACTGTTTTTT | CASSEGGAQEKLFF
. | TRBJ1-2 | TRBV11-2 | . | TGTGCCAGCAGCTCCATCCTCCAGGGGATCTATGGCTACACCTTC | CASSSILQGIYGYTF
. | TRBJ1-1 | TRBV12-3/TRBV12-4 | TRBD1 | TGTGCCAGTAAGGGACAGGGGAACACTGAAGCTTTCTTT | CASKGQGNTEAFF
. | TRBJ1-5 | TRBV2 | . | TGTGCCAGCCACCCCTTTTCAGGACAGATGAATCAGCCCCAGCATTTT | CASHPFSGQMNQPQHF
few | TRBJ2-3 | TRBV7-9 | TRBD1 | TGTGCCAGCAGCTCCATTTGGACAGGGTCCACAGATACGCAGTATTTT | CASSSIWTGSTDTQYF
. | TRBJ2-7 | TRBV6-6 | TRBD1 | TGTGCCAGCAGTAGAGGACAGGGGCCCTACGAGCAGTACTTC | CASSRGQGPYEQYF
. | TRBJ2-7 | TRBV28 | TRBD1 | TGTGCCAGCAGTACGACAGGGGAGGCCATAGGGCAGTACTTC | CASSTTGEAIGQYF
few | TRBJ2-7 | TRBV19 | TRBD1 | TGTGCCAGTAGTATAGCCCGGACAGGGTACGAGCAGTACTTC | CASSIARTGYEQYF
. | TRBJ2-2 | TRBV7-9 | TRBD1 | TGTGCCAGCAGCTTCCCGGGACAGTTAATTACCGGGGAGCTGTTTTTT | CASSFPGQLITGELFF
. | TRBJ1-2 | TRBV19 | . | TGTGCCAGTAGTGACCGGACAGACTGGGTTGGCTACACCTTC | CASSDRTDWVGYTF
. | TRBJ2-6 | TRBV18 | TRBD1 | TGTGCCAGCTCACCGACAGGGCGGATCTCTGGGGCCAACGTCCTGACTTTC | CASSPTGRISGANVLTF
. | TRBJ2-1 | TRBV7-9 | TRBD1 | TGTGCCAGCAGCCGACGGGACAGAGGGGCTTACAATGAGCAGTTCTTC | CASSRRDRGAYNEQFF
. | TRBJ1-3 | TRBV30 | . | TGTGCCTGGAGTGTAGATAGTCTCTCTGGAAACACCATATATTTT | CAWSVDSLSGNTIYF
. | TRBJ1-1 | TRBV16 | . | TGTGCCAGCAGCCAACAGGGGAACACTGAAGCTTTCTTT | CASSQQGNTEAFF
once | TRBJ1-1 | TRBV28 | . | TGTGCCAGCAGAGAACAGAGCCACACTGAAGCTTTCTTT | CASREQSHTEAFF
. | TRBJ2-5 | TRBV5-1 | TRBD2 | TGCGCCAGCACAAATACCGGGACTAGAGAGGAGACCCAGTACTTC | CASTNTGTREETQYF
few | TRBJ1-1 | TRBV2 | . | TGTGCCAGCATGAACAGGTTGGGCACTGAAGCTTTCTTT | CASMNRLGTEAFF
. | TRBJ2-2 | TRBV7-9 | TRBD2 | TGTGCCAGCAGCCCCAGGACTAGCGTGATGAACACCGGGGAGCTGTTTTTT | CASSPRTSVMNTGELFF
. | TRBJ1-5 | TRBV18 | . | TGTGCCAGCTCACCACGGGGGGCTAGCAATCAGCCCCAGCATTTT | CASSPRGASNQPQHF
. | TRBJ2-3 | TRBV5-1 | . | TGCGCCAGCAGCCCTCTCCGGGGGGCCCCAGATACGCAGTATTTT | CASSPLRGAPDTQYF
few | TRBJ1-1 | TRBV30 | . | TGTGCCTGGGGCGTAGGGATCCAGAACACTGAAGCTTTCTTT | CAWGVGIQNTEAFF
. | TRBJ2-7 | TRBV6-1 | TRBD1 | TGTGCCAGCAGTGAGACCAGGGGGTGGTACGAGCAGTACTTC | CASSETRGWYEQYF
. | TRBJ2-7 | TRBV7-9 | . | TGTGCCAGCAGCCCCGGATTTGCCGGGTCCTGGGAGCAGTACTTC | CASSPGFAGSWEQYF
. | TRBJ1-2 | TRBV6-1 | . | TGTGCCAGCAGTGATACGAGCTATGGCTACACCTTC | CASSDTSYGYTF
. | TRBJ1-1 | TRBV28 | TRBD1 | TGTGCCAGCAGTTCGCCCGGGGTCAGGGGGTCGCGAGCTTTCTTT | CASSSPGVRGSRAFF
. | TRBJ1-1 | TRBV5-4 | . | TGTGCCAGCAGCGCGACCGGTTATTTGAACACTGAAGCTTTCTTT | CASSATGYLNTEAFF